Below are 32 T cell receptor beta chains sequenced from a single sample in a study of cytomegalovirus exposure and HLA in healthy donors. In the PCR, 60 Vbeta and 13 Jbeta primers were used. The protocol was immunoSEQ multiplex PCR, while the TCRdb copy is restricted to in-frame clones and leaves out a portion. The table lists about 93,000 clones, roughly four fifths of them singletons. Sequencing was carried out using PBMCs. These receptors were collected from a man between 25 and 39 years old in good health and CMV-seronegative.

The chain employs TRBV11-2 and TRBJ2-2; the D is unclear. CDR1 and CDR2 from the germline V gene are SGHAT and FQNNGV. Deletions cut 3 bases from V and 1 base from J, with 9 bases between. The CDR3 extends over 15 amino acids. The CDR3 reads CASSFFQQNTGELFF. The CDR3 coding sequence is TGTGCCAGCAGCTTTTTCCAACAGAACACCGGGGAGCTGTTTTTT.

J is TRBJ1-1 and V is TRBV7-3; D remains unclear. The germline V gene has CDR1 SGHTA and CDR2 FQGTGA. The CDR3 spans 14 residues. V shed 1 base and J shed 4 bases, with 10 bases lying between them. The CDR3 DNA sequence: TGTGCCAGCAGCTTAAACGGGGTAGCCACTGAAGCTTTCTTT. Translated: CASSLNGVATEAFF.

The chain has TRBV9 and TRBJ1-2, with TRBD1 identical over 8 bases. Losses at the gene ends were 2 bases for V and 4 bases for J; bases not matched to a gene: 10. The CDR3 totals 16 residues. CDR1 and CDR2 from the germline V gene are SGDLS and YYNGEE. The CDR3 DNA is TGTGCCAGCAGCGTTCCAGCGACAGGGGCTTCCTATGGCTACACCTTC. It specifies CASSVPATGASYGYTF.

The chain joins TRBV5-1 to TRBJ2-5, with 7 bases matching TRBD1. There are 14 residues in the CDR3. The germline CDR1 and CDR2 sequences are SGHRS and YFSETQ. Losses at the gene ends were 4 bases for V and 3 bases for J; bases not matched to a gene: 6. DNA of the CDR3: TGCGCCAGCAGCCATAGACAGGGAAAAGAGACCCAGTACTTC. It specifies CASSHRQGKETQYF.

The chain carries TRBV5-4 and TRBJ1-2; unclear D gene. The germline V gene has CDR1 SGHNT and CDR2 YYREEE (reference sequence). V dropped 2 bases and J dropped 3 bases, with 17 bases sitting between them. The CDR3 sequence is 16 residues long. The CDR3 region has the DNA TGTGCCAGCAGCTTCTTTCCCCCGCAGGCCTACTATGGCTACACCTTC. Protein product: CASSFFPPQAYYGYTF.

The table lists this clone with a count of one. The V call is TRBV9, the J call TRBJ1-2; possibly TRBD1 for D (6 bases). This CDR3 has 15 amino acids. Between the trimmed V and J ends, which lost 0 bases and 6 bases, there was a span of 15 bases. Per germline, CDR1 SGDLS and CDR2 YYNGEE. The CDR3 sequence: CASSVATGGADGYTF. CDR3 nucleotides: TGTGCCAGCAGCGTAGCTACTGGGGGGGCTGATGGCTACACCTTC.

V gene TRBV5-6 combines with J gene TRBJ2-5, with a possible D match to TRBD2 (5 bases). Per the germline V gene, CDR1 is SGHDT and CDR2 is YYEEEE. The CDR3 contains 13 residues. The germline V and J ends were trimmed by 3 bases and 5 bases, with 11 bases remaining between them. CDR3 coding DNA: TGTGCCAGCAGCTCCTGGTGGGAGGAGACCCAGTACTTC. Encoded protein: CASSSWWEETQYF.

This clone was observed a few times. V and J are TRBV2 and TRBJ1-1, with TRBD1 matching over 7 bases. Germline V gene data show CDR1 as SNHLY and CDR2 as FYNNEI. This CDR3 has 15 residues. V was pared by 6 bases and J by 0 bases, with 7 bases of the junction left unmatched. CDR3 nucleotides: TGTGCCAGCAGCATAAAACAGGGGATGAACACTGAAGCTTTCTTT. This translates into CASSIKQGMNTEAFF.

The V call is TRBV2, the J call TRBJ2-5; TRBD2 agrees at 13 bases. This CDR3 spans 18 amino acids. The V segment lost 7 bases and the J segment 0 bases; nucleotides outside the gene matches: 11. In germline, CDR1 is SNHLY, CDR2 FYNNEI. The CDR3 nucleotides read TGTGCCAGCAATGGACTAGCGGGAGTGGGGTCACACCAAGAGACCCAGTACTTC. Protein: CASNGLAGVGSHQETQYF. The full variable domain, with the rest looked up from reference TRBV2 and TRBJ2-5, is EPEVTQTPSHQVTQMGQEVILRCVPISNHLYFYWYRQILGQKVEFLVSFYNNEISEKSEIFDDQFSVERPDGSNFTLKIRSTKLEDSAMYFCASNGLAGVGSHQETQYFGPGTRLLVL.

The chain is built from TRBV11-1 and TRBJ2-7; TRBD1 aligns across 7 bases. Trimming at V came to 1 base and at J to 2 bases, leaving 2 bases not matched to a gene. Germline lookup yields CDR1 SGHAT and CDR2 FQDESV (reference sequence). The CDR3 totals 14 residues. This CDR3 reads CASSLGTGAYEQYF. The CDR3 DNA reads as TGTGCCAGCAGCTTAGGTACAGGGGCCTACGAGCAGTACTTC.

CDR3 sequence (DNA): TGCGCCAGCAGCTTGGAGGCCCACAGGGGTGAGCAGTTCTTC. It encodes CASSLEAHRGEQFF. The chain couples TRBV5-1 to TRBJ2-1; 7 positions agree with TRBD1. Germline values: CDR1 SGHRS, CDR2 YFSETQ. J lost 9 bases, V lost 0 bases, and 6 bases had no gene match. The CDR3 spans 14 residues.

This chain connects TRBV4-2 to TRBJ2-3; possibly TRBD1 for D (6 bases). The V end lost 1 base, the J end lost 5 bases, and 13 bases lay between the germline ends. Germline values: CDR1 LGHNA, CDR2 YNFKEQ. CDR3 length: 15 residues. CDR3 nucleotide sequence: TGTGCCAGCAGCCAAGTGTACAGGGAAGTAGATACGCAGTATTTT. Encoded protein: CASSQVYREVDTQYF.

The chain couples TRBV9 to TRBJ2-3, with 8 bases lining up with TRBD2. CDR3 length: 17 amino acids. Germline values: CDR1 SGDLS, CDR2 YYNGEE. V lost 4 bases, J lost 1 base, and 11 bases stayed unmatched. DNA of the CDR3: TGTGCCAGCAGCTCTGCCGGTCAGACTAGCGGCACAGATACGCAGTATTTT. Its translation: CASSSAGQTSGTDTQYF.

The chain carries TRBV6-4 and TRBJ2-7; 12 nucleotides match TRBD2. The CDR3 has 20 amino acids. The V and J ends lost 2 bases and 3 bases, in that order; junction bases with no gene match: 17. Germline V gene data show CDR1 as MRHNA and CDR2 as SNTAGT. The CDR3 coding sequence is TGTGCCAGCAGTGACCCGATTCTAGCGGGAGGGCCAAATACGCTCTACGAGCAGTACGTC. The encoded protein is CASSDPILAGGPNTLYEQYV.

CDR3 protein: CASSIIPGRLNTEAFF. The CDR3 DNA follows: TGTGCCAGTAGTATAATACCCGGCAGGCTGAACACTGAAGCTTTCTTT. The chain links TRBV19 to TRBJ1-1; D unclear. CDR3 size: 16 residues. The germline V gene encodes CDR1 LNHDA and CDR2 SQIVND (reference sequence). V shed 2 bases and J shed 0 bases, with 13 bases lying between them.

The CDR3 protein is CASSYFFGTGKETQYF. CDR3 sequence (DNA): TGTGCCAGCAGTTACTTCTTCGGGACAGGAAAAGAGACCCAGTACTTC. The chain recombines TRBV6-5 with TRBJ2-5; 8 bases line up with TRBD1. There are 16 residues in the CDR3. J was trimmed by 3 bases and V by 1 base; bases with no gene match: 7. The germline V gene encodes CDR1 MNHEY and CDR2 SVGAGI.

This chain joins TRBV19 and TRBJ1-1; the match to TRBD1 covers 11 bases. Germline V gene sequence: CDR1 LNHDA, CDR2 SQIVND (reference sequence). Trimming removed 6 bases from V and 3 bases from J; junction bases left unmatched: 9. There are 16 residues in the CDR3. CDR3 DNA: TGTGCCAGTAGCCTCGGACAGGGGGCGATCTACACTGAAGCTTTCTTT. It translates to CASSLGQGAIYTEAFF. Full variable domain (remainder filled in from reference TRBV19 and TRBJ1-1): DGGITQSPKYLFRKEGQNVTLSCEQNLNHDAMYWYRQDPGQGLRLIYYSQIVNDFQKGDIAEGYSVSREKKESFPLTVTSAQKNPTAFYLCASSLGQGAIYTEAFFGQGTRLTVV.

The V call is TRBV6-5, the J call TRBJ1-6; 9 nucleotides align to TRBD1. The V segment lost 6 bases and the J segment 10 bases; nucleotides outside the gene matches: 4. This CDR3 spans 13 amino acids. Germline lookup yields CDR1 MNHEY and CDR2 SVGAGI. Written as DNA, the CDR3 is TGTGCCAGCAGATCACAGGGGGCGTCACCCCTCCACTTT. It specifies CASRSQGASPLHF.

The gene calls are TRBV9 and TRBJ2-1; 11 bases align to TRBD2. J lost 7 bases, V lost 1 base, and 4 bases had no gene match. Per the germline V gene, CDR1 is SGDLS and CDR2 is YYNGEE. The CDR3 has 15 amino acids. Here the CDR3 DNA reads TGTGCCAGCAGCGTAACTAGCGGGAGTATGAATGAGCAGTTCTTC. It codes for CASSVTSGSMNEQFF.

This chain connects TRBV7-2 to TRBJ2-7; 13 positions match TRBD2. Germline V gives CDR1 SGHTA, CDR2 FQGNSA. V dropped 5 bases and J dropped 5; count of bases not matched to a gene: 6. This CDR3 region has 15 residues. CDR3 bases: TGTGCCAGCAGCCCCGGGACTAGCGGGGTGGACGAGCAGTACTTC. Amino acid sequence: CASSPGTSGVDEQYF.

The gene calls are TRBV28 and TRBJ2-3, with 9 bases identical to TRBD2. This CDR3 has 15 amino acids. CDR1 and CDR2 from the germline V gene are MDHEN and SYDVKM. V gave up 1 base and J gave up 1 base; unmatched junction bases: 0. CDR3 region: CASSLLAGGTDTQYF. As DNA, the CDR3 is TGTGCCAGCAGTTTATTAGCGGGGGGCACAGATACGCAGTATTTT.

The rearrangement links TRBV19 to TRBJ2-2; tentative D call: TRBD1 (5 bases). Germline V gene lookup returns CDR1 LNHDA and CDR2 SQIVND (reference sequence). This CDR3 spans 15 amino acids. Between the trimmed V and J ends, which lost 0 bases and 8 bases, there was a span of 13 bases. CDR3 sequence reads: CASSIDEGARGELFF. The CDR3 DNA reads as TGTGCCAGTAGTATAGATGAAGGGGCCCGAGGGGAGCTGTTTTTT.

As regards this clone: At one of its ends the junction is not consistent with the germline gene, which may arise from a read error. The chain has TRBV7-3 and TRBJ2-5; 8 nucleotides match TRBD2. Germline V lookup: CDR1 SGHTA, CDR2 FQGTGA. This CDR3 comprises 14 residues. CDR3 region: CASSLTGGEETQYF. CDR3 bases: TGTGCCAGCAGCCTAACGGGGGGGGAAGAGACCCAGTACTTC. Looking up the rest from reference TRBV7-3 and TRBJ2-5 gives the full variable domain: GAGVSQTPSNKVTEKGKYVELRCDPISGHTALYWYRQSLGQGPEFLIYFQGTGAADDSGLPNDRFFAVRPEGSVSTLKIQRTERGDSAVYLCASSLTGGEETQYFGPGTRLLVL.

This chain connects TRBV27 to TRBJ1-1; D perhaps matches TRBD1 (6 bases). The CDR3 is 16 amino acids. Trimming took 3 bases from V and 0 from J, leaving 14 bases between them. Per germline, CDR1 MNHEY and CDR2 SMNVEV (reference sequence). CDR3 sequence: CASSFNFQGLNTEAFF. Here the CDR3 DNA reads TGTGCCAGCAGTTTCAACTTCCAGGGGTTGAACACTGAAGCTTTCTTT.

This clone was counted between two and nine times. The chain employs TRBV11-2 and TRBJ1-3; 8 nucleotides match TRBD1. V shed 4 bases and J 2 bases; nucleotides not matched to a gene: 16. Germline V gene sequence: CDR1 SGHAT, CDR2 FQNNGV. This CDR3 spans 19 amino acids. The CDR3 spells CASSWTGSLRNRPGNTIYF. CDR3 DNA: TGTGCCAGCAGCTGGACAGGGTCTCTCCGAAATCGGCCTGGAAACACCATATATTTT.

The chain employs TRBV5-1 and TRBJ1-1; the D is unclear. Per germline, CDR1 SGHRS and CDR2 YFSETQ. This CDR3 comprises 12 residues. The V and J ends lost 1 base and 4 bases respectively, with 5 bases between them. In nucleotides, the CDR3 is TGCGCCAGCAGCTTGTCGTCCACTGAAGCTTTCTTT. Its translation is CASSLSSTEAFF.

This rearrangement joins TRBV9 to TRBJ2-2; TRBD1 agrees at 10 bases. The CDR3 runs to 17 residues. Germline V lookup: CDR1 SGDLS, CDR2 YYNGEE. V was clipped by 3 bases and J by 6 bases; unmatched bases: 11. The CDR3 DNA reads TGTGCCAGCAGCGGCCGACAGGGGGCGGTTCAACCCGGGGAGCTGTTTTTT. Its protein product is CASSGRQGAVQPGELFF.

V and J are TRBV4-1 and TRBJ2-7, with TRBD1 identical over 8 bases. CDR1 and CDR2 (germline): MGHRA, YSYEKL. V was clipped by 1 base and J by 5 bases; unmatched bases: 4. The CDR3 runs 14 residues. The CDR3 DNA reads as TGCGCCAGCAGCCAAGGGCAGGGGGCCAACGAGCAGTACTTC. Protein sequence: CASSQGQGANEQYF.

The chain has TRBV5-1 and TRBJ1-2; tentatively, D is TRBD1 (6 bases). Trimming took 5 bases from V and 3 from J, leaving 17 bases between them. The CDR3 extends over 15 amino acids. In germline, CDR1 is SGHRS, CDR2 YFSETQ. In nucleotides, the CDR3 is TGCGCCAGCAGGACAATTACAGGGTTGGACTATGGCTACACCTTC. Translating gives CASRTITGLDYGYTF.

For the CDR3, the DNA is TGTGCCAGCAGCTTAGTACCGGGACCGCAGGGGCGCAATGGCTACACCTTC. As protein: CASSLVPGPQGRNGYTF. This chain links TRBV5-5 with TRBJ1-2; perhaps TRBD1 as D (6 bases). This CDR3 region has 17 residues. Germline V lookup: CDR1 SGHKS, CDR2 YYEKEE (reference sequence). V lost 2 bases and J lost 6, with 23 bases in between.

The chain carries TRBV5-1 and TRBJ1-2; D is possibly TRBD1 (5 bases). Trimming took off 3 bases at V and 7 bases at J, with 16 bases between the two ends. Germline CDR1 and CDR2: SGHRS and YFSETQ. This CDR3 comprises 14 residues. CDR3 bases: TGCGCCAGCAGCTCGATCCTGGGGCCTCGTGGCTACACCTTC. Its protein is CASSSILGPRGYTF.

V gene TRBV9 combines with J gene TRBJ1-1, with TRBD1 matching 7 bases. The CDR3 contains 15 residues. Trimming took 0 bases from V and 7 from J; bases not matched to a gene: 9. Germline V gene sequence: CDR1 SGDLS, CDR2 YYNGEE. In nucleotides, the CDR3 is TGTGCCAGCAGCGTAGGACAGGGCGGAGGTGGTGAAGCTTTCTTT. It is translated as CASSVGQGGGGEAFF.